The clone carrying this TCR beta chain showed up just a few times. This entry belongs to a study of shared clonotypes between healthy human individuals. This CDR3 is built from 16 residues. Trimming stripped 6 bases from V and 0 bases from J, with 15 bases between. Germline-derived CDR1 and CDR2 are LNHDA and SQIVND (reference sequence). Sequencing used immunoSEQ multiplex PCR; TCRdb keeps in-frame clones, though not all of them. The data show 95,000 to 120,000 clones, with about two thirds seen just once and approximately 23% held by the top ten. The sequenced sample consisted of memory CD8+ T cells sorted from blood. Subset described: CD45RO+ cells pooled with CCR7-negative TemRA cells. The V and J genes are TRBV19 and TRBJ2-1; TRBD2 is a possible D gene (5 bases). This clonotype was obtained from a woman in her twenties or thirties in good health. In nucleotides, the CDR3 is TGTGCCAGTAGGCCATTAGTAGGGAGCTCCTACAATGAGCAGTTCTTC. Protein product: CASRPLVGSSYNEQFF.